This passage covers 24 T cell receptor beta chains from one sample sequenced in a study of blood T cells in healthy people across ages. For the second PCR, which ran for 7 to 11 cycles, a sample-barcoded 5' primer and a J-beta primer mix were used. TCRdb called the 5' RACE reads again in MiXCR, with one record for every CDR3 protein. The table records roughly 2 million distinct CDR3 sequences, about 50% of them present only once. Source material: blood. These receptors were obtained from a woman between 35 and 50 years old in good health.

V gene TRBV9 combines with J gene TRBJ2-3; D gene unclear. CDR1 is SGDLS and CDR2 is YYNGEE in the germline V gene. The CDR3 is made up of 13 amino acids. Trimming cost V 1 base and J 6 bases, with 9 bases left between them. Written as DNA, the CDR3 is TGTGCCAGCAGCGTATACGTTGGGGATACGCAGTATTTT. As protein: CASSVYVGDTQYF.

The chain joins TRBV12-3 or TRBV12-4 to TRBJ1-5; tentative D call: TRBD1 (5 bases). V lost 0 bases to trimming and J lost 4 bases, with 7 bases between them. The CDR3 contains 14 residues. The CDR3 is CASSLAQGNQPQHF. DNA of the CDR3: TGTGCCAGCAGTTTAGCCCAGGGAAATCAGCCCCAGCATTTT.

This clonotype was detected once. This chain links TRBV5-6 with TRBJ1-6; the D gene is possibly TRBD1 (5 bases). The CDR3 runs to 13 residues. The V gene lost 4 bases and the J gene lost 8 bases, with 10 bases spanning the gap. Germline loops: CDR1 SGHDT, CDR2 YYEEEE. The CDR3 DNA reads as TGTGCCAGCAGCACCGGGGGGTATTCACCCCTCCACTTT. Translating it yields CASSTGGYSPLHF.

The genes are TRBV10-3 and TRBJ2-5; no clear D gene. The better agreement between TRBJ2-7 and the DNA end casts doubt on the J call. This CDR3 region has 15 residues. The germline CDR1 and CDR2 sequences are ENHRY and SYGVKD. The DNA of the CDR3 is TGTGCCATCAGGACCTCGACGGACGCCACCTACGAGCAGTACTTC. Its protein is CAIRTSTDATYEQYF.

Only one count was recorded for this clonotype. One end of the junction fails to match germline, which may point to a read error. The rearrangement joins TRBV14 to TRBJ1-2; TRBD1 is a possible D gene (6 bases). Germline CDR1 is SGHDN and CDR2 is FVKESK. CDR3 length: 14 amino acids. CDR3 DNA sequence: TGTGCCAGCAGTCAAGTGGACAGCCCAAATGGCTACACCTTC. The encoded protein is CASSQVDSPNGYTF. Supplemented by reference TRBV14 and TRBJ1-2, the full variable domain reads EAGVTQFPSHSVIEKGQTVTLRCDPISGHDNLYWYRRVMGKEIKFLLHFVKESKQDESGMPNNRFLAERTGGTYSTLKVQPAELEDSGVYFCASSQVDSPNGYTFGSGTRLTVV.

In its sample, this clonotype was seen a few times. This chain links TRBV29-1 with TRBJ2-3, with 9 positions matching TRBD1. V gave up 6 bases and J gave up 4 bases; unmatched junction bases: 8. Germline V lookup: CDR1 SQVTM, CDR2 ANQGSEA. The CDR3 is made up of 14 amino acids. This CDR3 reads CSVRLDRGSDTQYF. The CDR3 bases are TGCAGCGTCAGACTGGACAGGGGTTCAGATACGCAGTATTTT.

The DNA of the CDR3 is TGTGCCAGCAGTTACCGGATAGGGTGGGACGAGCAGTACTTC. Amino acid sequence: CASSYRIGWDEQYF. The rearrangement uses TRBV6-2 or TRBV6-3 and TRBJ2-5, with no clear D. The J call is doubtful: the DNA matches TRBJ2-7 better. Germline-derived CDR1 and CDR2 are MNHEY and SVGEGT. The CDR3 length is 14 residues.

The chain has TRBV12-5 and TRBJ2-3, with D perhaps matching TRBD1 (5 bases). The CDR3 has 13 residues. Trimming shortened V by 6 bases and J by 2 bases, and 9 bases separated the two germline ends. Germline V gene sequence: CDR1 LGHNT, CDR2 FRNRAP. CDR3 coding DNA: TGTGCTAGTGGCAGGGCTGACACAGATACGCAGTATTTT. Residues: CASGRADTDTQYF.

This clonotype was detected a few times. The CDR3, as DNA: TGTGCCAGCAGATCTGGGGGTTTAGAGACCCAGTACTTC. Protein product: CASRSGGLETQYF. The rearrangement joins TRBV28 to TRBJ2-5; tentatively, D is TRBD1 or TRBD2 (5 bases each). Germline CDR1 reads MDHEN; CDR2 reads SYDVKM. The V end was cut by 6 bases, the J end by 4 bases, with 12 bases between. This CDR3 spans 13 amino acids.

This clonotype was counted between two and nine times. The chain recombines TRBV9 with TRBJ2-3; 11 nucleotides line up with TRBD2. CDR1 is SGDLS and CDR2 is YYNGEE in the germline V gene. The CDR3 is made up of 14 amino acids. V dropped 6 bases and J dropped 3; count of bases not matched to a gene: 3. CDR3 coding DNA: TGTGCCAGCACCAGGACTAGCGGGACAGATACGCAGTATTTT. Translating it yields CASTRTSGTDTQYF.

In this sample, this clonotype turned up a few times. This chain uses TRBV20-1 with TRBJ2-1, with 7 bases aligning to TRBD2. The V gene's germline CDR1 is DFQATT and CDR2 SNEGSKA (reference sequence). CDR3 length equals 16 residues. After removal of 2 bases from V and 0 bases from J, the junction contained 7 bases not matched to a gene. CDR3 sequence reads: CSARRYSGSSYNEQFF. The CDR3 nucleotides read TGCAGTGCTAGACGTTATAGCGGGTCCTCCTACAATGAGCAGTTCTTC.

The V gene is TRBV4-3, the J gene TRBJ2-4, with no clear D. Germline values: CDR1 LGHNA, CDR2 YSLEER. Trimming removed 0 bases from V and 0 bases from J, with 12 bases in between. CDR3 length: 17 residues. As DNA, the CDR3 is TGCGCCAGCAGCCAAGATTGGAGCAGGCTAGCCAAAAACATTCAGTACTTC. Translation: CASSQDWSRLAKNIQYF.

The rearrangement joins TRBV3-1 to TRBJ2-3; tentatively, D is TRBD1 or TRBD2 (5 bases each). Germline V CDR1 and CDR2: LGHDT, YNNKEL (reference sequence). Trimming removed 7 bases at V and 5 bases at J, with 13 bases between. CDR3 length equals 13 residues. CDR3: CASNPRGGDTQYF. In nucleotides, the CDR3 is TGTGCCAGCAATCCGAGGGGTGGAGATACGCAGTATTTT.

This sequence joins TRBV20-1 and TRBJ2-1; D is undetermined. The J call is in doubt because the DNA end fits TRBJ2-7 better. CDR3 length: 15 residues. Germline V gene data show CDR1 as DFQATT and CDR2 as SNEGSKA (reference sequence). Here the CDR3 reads CSAAPGRTNYNEQYF. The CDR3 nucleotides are TGCAGTGCGGCCCCGGGCCGCACCAACTACAATGAGCAGTACTTC.

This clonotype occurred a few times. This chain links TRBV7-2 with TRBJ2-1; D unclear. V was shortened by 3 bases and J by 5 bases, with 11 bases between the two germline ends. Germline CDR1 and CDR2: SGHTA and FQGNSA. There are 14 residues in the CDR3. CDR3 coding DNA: TGTGCCAGCAGCTTCGCGAACCGCGACAATGAGCAGTTCTTC. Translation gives CASSFANRDNEQFF.

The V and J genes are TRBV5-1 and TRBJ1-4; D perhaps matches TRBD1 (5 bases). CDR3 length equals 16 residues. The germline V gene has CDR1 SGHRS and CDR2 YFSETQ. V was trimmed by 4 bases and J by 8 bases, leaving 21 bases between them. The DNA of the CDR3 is TGCGCCAGCAGCCCCCAAGGCTCGGGGCTTGTGGAAAAACTGTTTTTT. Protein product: CASSPQGSGLVEKLFF.

CDR3 bases: TGTGCCAGCAGCTTGGTCGGACAGGGAGGGAACCACGAGCAGTACTTC. This sequence encodes CASSLVGQGGNHEQYF. The chain couples TRBV5-5 to TRBJ2-7, with D possibly TRBD1 on 8 matching bases. The ends were cut back, 0 bases at V and 5 bases at J, with 18 bases in the middle. The length of the CDR3 is 16 residues. Germline CDR1 and CDR2: SGHKS and YYEKEE (reference sequence). Full variable domain (remainder filled in from reference TRBV5-5 and TRBJ2-7): DAGVTQSPTHLIKTRGQQVTLRCSPISGHKSVSWYQQVLGQGPQFIFQYYEKEERGRGNFPDRFSARQFPNYSSELNVNALLLGDSALYLCASSLVGQGGNHEQYFGPGTRLTVT.

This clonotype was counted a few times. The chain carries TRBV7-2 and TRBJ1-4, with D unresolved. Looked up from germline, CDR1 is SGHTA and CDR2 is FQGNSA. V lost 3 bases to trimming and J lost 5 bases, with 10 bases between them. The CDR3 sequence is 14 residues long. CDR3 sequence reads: CASSFSRQNEKLFF. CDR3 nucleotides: TGTGCCAGCAGCTTCAGCAGGCAGAATGAAAAACTGTTTTTT.

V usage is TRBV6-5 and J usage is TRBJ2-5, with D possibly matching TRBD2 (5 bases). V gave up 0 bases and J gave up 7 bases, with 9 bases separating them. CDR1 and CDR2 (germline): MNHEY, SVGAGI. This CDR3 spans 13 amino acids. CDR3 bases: TGTGCCAGCAGTTACTCGTCAGGAGGGACCCAGTACTTC. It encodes CASSYSSGGTQYF.

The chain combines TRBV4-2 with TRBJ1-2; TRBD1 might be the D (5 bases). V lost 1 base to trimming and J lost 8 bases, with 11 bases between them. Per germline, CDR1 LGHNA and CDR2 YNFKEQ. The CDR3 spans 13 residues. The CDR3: CASSQGGRDGYTF. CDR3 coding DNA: TGTGCCAGCAGCCAAGGGGGAAGGGACGGCTACACCTTC.

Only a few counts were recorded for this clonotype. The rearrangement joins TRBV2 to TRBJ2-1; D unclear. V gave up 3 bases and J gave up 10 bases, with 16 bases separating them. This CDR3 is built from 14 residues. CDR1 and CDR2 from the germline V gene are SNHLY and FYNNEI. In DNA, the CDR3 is TGTGCCAGCAGTGACCCGCCCGTTGTTGCGGAGCAGTTCTTC. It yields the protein CASSDPPVVAEQFF.

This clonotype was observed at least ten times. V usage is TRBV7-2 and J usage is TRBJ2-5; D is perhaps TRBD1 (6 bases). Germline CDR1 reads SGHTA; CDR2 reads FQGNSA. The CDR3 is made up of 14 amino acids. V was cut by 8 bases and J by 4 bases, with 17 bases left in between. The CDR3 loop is CASGDTGTRETQYF. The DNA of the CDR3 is TGTGCCAGCGGCGACACAGGGACGCGAGAGACCCAGTACTTC.

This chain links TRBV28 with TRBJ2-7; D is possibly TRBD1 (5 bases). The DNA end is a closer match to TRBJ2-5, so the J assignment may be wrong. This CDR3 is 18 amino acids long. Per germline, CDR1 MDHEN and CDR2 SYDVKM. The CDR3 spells CASSPKGRDHVIQETQYF. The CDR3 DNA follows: TGTGCCAGCAGTCCGAAGGGGCGAGACCATGTAATACAAGAGACCCAGTACTTC.

Written as DNA, the CDR3 is TGTGCCAGCAGTCCTTTGGGTAGCGGGGGGGCCGGTGCCAAAAACATTCAGTACTTC. Protein sequence: CASSPLGSGGAGAKNIQYF. The chain uses TRBV27 and TRBJ2-4, with TRBD2 matching 11 bases. V was clipped by 5 bases and J by 1 base; unmatched bases: 13. Germline V gene lookup returns CDR1 MNHEY and CDR2 SMNVEV (reference sequence). CDR3 length: 19 amino acids.